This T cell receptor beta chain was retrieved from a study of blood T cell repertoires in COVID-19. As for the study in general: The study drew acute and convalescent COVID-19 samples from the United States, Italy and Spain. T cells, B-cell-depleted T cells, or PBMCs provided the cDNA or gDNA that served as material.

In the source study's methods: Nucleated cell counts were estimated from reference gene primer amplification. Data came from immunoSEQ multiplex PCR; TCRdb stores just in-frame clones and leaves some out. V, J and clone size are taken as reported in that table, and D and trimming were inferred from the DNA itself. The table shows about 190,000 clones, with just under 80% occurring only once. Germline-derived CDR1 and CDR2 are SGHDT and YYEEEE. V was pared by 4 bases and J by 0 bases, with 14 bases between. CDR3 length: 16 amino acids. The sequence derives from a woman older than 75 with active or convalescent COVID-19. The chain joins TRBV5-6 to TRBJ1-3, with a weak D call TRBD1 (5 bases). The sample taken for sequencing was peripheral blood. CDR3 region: CASSQRGTGSGNTIYF. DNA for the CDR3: TGTGCCAGCAGCCAGAGAGGGACTGGCTCTGGAAACACCATATATTTT.